This entry describes one T cell receptor beta chain. Antigen: not known. This sample stems from a study of PD-L1 blockade in urothelial cancer. Study at large: Once treatment had started, blood was analyzed at 3 weeks (second dose) and again at 6 weeks. Study results and limitations: Durable-benefit patients had greater expansion of tumor-associated blood clones at 3 weeks.

Documented time point: pretreatment peripheral blood. The V segment lost 4 bases and the J segment 2 bases; nucleotides outside the gene matches: 12. This CDR3 comprises 19 residues. Per germline, CDR1 SGHRS and CDR2 YFSETQ. PCRs were each spiked with synthetic TCR analog templates. Measured with immunoSEQ multiplex PCR; TCRdb has only the in-frame clones, and not every one. The table shows tens of thousands of clones, with about 83% occurring only once. The sequence was collected from a man aged 55 to 70 with urothelial cancer. V and J are TRBV5-1 and TRBJ2-3; TRBD2 agrees at 14 bases. This specimen consisted of PBMCs, obtained around atezolizumab (anti-PD-L1) treatment. CDR3 in amino acids: CASSTGLAGAASYTDTQYF. CDR3 nucleotide sequence: TGCGCCAGCAGCACGGGACTAGCGGGAGCTGCCTCATACACAGATACGCAGTATTTT.